The sequence of this TCR beta chain was determined in a study of OX40 agonist ivuxolimab in advanced cancers. Across the whole study: Treatment of patients was with ivuxolimab, an agonistic anti-OX40 (CD134) antibody.

The repertoire was sequenced with immunoSEQ multiplex PCR; TCRdb's copy has only in-frame clones and lacks some. The repertoire holds roughly 41,000 clones, with roughly 80% as singletons. V was cut by 0 bases and J by 1 base, with 6 bases left in between. Germline CDR1 and CDR2: MNHEY and SVGAGI. The CDR3 totals 14 residues. Material: CD4+ or CD8+ T cells sorted from blood, obtained in a trial of the OX40 agonist ivuxolimab. This sequence joins TRBV6-5 and TRBJ1-1; D call uncertain. The sequence came from an adult with an advanced solid tumor such as melanoma, head and neck, liver or kidney cancer. The CDR3 spells CASSYSRPNTEAFF. CDR3 coding DNA: TGTGCCAGCAGTTACTCGAGACCGAACACTGAAGCTTTCTTT.